The rows below give T cell receptor beta chains drawn from one sample of a study of cytomegalovirus exposure and HLA in healthy donors. Some clones are missing from TCRdb's copy, which holds only in-frame ones; the method was immunoSEQ multiplex PCR. The table has about 170,000 clones, 65% to 75% seen once. The source material was PBMCs. The receptors come from a human donor in good health. Both conserved end residues are part of each CDR3. Fields, in order: J gene, V gene, clone size, CDR3 length, D gene, CDR3 protein, CDR3 DNA. The D gene is left open where the match is weak. Size tells how often a clone was seen (once, few, many) or the class of an expanded clone, and some rows leave it out.

>TRBJ2-7|TRBV20-1|NA|11|NA
CSADSSYEQYF
TGCAGTGCTGACTCCTCCTACGAGCAGTACTTC
>TRBJ2-2|TRBV15|NA|12|NA
CATSTSTGELFF
TGTGCCACCAGCACTAGCACCGGGGAGCTGTTTTTT
>TRBJ1-4|TRBV18|NA|13|NA
CASSGDMGEKLFF
TGTGCCAGCTCCGGGGACATGGGGGAAAAACTGTTTTTT
>TRBJ2-7|TRBV2|NA|11|NA
CARQGSYEQYF
TGTGCCAGACAGGGCTCCTACGAGCAGTACTTC
>TRBJ1-1|TRBV4-1|NA|16|TRBD1
CASSQERRQGNTEAFF
TGCGCCAGCAGCCAAGAAAGGAGACAGGGGAACACTGAAGCTTTCTTT
>TRBJ2-2|TRBV7-9|few|13|NA
CASSLEHSGELFF
TGTGCCAGCAGCTTAGAACACAGCGGGGAGCTGTTTTTT
>TRBJ1-2|TRBV4-1|NA|14|TRBD1
CASSERTGGDGYTF
TGCGCCAGCAGCGAGCGGACAGGGGGCGATGGCTACACCTTC
>TRBJ2-2|TRBV19|once|16|NA
CASSIGDGAGTGELFF
TGTGCCAGTAGTATTGGGGACGGGGCGGGGACCGGGGAGCTGTTTTTT
>TRBJ1-5|TRBV5-1|NA|17|TRBD1
CASSPGTGGALNQPQHF
TGCGCCAGCAGCCCCGGGACAGGGGGGGCCCTCAATCAGCCCCAGCATTTT
>TRBJ2-1|TRBV27|NA|15|NA
CASSLGAAGYNEQFF
TGTGCCAGCAGTTTAGGGGCAGCAGGGTACAATGAGCAGTTCTTC
>TRBJ2-3|TRBV10-2|NA|17|TRBD2
CASSESGGAGVRNTQYF
TGCGCCAGCAGTGAGTCGGGAGGAGCGGGGGTGAGAAATACGCAGTATTTT
>TRBJ1-1|TRBV19|NA|12|TRBD1
CASRTGGTEAFF
TGTGCCAGTAGGACAGGGGGTACTGAAGCTTTCTTT
>TRBJ1-5|TRBV6-1|few|15|TRBD1
CASSWDSDFNQPQHF
TGTGCCAGCAGTTGGGACAGTGACTTCAATCAGCCCCAGCATTTT
>TRBJ2-7|TRBV6-4|NA|15|TRBD2
CASSEAGGGAYEQYF
TGTGCCAGCAGTGAGGCGGGCGGGGGAGCCTACGAGCAGTACTTC
>TRBJ2-7|TRBV7-9|NA|15|TRBD1
CASSWDRQGIYEQYF
TGTGCCAGCAGCTGGGACAGACAGGGGATCTACGAGCAGTACTTC
>TRBJ1-2|TRBV27|NA|17|TRBD1
CASSPLPGTAAVYGYTF
TGTGCCAGCAGCCCACTCCCCGGGACAGCCGCCGTTTATGGCTACACCTTC
>TRBJ2-2|TRBV6-4|NA|13|NA
CASSVSGVGELFF
TGTGCCAGCAGTGTGTCGGGGGTCGGGGAGCTGTTTTTT
>TRBJ2-7|TRBV30|NA|14|NA
CAWSVPPRGREQYF
TGTGCCTGGAGTGTCCCGCCCCGAGGCCGCGAGCAGTACTTC
>TRBJ1-5|TRBV21-1|NA|14|NA
CASSKYRGNQPQHF
TGTGCCAGCAGCAAGTATAGGGGAAATCAGCCCCAGCATTTT
>TRBJ2-5|TRBV27|NA|18|TRBD2
CASSPRAYSGGTTWEQYF
TGTGCCAGCAGTCCTAGGGCTTATAGCGGGGGGACCACCTGGGAGCAGTACTTC